The 10 T cell receptor beta chains reported below all come from one sample, sequenced in a study of blood T cell repertoires in COVID-19. Method: immunoSEQ multiplex PCR; TCRdb's copy keeps in-frame clones and lacks some. The sample lists about 87,000 clones; around 86% were seen once. Sequenced: peripheral blood. These receptors were obtained from a man between 35 and 55 years old with acute or convalescent COVID-19.

Written as DNA, the CDR3 is TGTGCCAGCAGTAAATCACTAGCGGGGACCGGGGAGCTGTTTTTT. Translation gives CASSKSLAGTGELFF. This sequence joins TRBV6-6 and TRBJ2-2, with 10 positions matching TRBD2. CDR1 and CDR2 (germline): MNHNY, SVGAGI (reference sequence). The junction had 5 bases not matched to a gene; V was cut back by 5 bases and J by 5 bases. This CDR3 is built from 15 residues.

The CDR3 loop is CASSLTPGQGTYNEQFF. In DNA form, the CDR3 reads TGTGCCAGCAGCTTGACCCCGGGACAGGGGACCTACAATGAGCAGTTCTTC. The rearrangement links TRBV7-6 to TRBJ2-1; 10 bases are a match to TRBD1. V gave up 3 bases and J gave up 2 bases; unmatched junction bases: 7. In germline, CDR1 is SGHVS, CDR2 FNYEAQ. This CDR3 region has 17 residues.

This chain joins TRBV30 and TRBJ1-1; D might be TRBD1 (5 bases). Per the germline V gene, CDR1 is GTSNPN and CDR2 is SVGIG (reference sequence). The CDR3 totals 11 residues. The V end was cut by 3 bases, the J end by 6 bases, with 8 bases between. The CDR3 bases are TGTGCCTGGAGCGGGGACTCTGAAGCTTTCTTT. Residues: CAWSGDSEAFF.

A few counts support this clone. V usage is TRBV5-1 and J usage is TRBJ1-4, with D perhaps matching TRBD1 (6 bases). V lost 4 bases and J lost 1, with 11 bases in between. CDR1 SGHRS and CDR2 YFSETQ come from the germline V gene. The CDR3 sequence is 15 residues long. DNA of the CDR3: TGCGCCAGCAGCCCAGGGGTCATAACTAATGAAAAACTGTTTTTT. This gives the protein CASSPGVITNEKLFF.

The V gene is TRBV6-5, the J gene TRBJ2-1; D remains unclear. The ends were cut back, 4 bases at V and 4 bases at J, with 11 bases in the middle. CDR1 MNHEY and CDR2 SVGAGI come from the germline V gene. CDR3 size: 14 residues. The CDR3: CASSSRPEYNEQFF. The CDR3 DNA is TGTGCCAGCAGTTCCAGGCCTGAGTACAATGAGCAGTTCTTC.

V usage is TRBV29-1 and J usage is TRBJ1-1; D gene uncertain. The CDR3 loop spans 11 amino acids. Germline CDR1 reads SQVTM; CDR2 reads ANQGSEA. With 4 bases removed from V and 10 bases from J, the gap between germline ends came to 13 bases. CDR3 bases: TGCAGCGTTGTTAATCAGGAGGCAGCTTTCTTT. It translates to CSVVNQEAAFF.

The chain has TRBV5-1 and TRBJ2-7, with 9 bases identical to TRBD1. This CDR3 has 15 residues. Germline assignment: CDR1 SGHRS and CDR2 YFSETQ. J gave up 6 bases and V 4 bases, and 11 bases lay outside the gene matches. The CDR3 spells CASSRSTGGVSEQYF. The CDR3 nucleotides are TGCGCCAGCAGCCGCTCGACAGGGGGGGTTTCCGAGCAGTACTTC. The whole variable domain, filled in from reference TRBV5-1 and TRBJ2-7, reads KAGVTQTPRYLIKTRGQQVTLSCSPISGHRSVSWYQQTPGQGLQFLFEYFSETQRNKGNFPGRFSGRQFSNSRSEMNVSTLELGDSALYLCASSRSTGGVSEQYFGPGTRLTVT.

This chain connects TRBV7-3 to TRBJ1-2, with 7 bases lining up with TRBD1. The germline V gene encodes CDR1 SGHTA and CDR2 FQGTGA. This CDR3 has 14 residues. Trimming cost V 8 bases and J 4 bases; bases outside gene matches: 10. CDR3 bases: TGTGCCAGCGGCTCGCCGGGACAGAGCTATGGCTACACCTTC. This encodes CASGSPGQSYGYTF.

The J gene is TRBJ2-7, the V gene TRBV11-3, with D perhaps matching TRBD1 (6 bases). Germline CDR1 SGHNT, CDR2 YENEEA. This CDR3 region has 13 residues. V lost 5 bases and J 5 bases, leaving 13 bases between the germline ends. The CDR3 DNA follows: TGTGCCAGCAGCGGAAGGACAGCCGACGAGCAGTACTTC. This translates into CASSGRTADEQYF.

This chain uses TRBV7-2 with TRBJ2-3, with 16 nucleotides matching TRBD2. V lost 11 bases to trimming and J lost 8 bases; unmatched junction nucleotides: 13. The CDR3 has 16 amino acids. Germline CDR1 and CDR2: SGHTA and FQGNSA. The CDR3 bases are TGTGCCTCCGGGACTAGCGGGGGGGCGGGCGCCGGTACGCAGTATTTT. As protein: CASGTSGGAGAGTQYF.